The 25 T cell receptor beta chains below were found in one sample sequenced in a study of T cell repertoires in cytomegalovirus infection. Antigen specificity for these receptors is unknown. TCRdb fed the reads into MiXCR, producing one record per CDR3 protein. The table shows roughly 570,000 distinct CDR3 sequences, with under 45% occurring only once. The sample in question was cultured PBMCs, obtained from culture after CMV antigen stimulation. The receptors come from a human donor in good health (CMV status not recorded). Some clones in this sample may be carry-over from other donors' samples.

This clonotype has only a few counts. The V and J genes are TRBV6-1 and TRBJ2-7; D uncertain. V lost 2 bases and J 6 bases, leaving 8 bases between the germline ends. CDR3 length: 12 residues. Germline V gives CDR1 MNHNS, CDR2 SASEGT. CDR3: CASSEQGPEQYF. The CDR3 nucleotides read TGTGCCAGCAGTGAACAAGGTCCCGAGCAGTACTTC.

The CDR3 DNA reads as TGTGCCAGCAGTGAATTTGCCTCGGGCGACCGCGGTAACTATGGCTACACCTTC. It encodes CASSEFASGDRGNYGYTF. This chain joins TRBV6-5 and TRBJ1-2; D gene ambiguous. Germline CDR1 reads MNHEY; CDR2 reads SVGAGI. Trimming shortened V by 5 bases and J by 1 base, and 23 bases separated the two germline ends. The CDR3 totals 18 residues.

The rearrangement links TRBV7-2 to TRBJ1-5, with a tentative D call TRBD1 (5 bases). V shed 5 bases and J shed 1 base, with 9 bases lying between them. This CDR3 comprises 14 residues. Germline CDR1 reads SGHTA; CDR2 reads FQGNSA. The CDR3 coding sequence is TGTGCCAGCAGCCCACAGGCCAGCAATCAGCCCCAGCATTTT. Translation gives CASSPQASNQPQHF.

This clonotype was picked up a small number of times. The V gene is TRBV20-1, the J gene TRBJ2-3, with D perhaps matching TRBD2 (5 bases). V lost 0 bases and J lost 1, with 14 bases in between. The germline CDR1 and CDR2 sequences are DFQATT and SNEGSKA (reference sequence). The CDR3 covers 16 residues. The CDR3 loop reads CSARDPRLRGTDTQYF. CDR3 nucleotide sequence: TGCAGTGCTAGAGATCCTAGGTTGAGGGGCACAGATACGCAGTATTTT.

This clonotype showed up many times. CDR3 coding DNA: TGTGCCAGCAGCCCCGGGGGAGGTGGGACTGAAGCTTTCTTT. It encodes CASSPGGGGTEAFF. The genes are TRBV9 and TRBJ1-1; D possibly corresponds to TRBD1 (5 bases). V lost 4 bases and J lost 5, with 15 bases in between. The CDR3 length is 14 residues. Per the germline V gene, CDR1 is SGDLS and CDR2 is YYNGEE.

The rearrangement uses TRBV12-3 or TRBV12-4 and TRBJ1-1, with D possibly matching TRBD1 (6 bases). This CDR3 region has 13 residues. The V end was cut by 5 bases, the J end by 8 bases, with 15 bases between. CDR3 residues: CASSPDPQGEAFF. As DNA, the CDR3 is TGTGCCAGCAGTCCGGACCCCCAGGGGGAAGCTTTCTTT.

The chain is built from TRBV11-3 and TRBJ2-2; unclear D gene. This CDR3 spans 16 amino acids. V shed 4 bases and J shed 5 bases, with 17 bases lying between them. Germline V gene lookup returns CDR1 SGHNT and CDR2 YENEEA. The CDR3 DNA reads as TGTGCCAGCAGCTCCTCGGTCCCTAGTGAAACCGGGGAGCTGTTTTTT. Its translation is CASSSSVPSETGELFF.

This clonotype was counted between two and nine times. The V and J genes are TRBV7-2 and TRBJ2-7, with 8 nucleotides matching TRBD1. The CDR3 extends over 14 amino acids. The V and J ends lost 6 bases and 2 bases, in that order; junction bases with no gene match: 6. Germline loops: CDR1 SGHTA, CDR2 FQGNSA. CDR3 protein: CASRLPGQAYEQYF. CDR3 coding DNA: TGTGCCAGCAGACTGCCGGGACAGGCCTACGAGCAGTACTTC.

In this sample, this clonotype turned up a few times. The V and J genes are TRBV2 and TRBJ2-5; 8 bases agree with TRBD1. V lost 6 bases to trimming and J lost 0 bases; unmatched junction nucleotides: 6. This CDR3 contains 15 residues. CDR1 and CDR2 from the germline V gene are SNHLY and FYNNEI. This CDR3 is CASSSRQGYQETQYF. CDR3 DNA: TGTGCCAGCAGCTCCCGACAGGGGTACCAAGAGACCCAGTACTTC.

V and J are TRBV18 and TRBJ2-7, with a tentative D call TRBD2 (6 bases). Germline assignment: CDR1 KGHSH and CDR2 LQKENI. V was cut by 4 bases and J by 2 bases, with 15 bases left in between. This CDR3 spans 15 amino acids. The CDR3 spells CASSQGPGDTYEQYF. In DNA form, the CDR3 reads TGTGCCAGCTCACAAGGTCCGGGAGACACCTACGAGCAGTACTTC.

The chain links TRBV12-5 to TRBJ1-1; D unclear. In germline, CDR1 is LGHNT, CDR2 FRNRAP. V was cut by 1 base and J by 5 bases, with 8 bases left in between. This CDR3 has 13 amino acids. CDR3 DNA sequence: TGTGCTAGTGGTTTGGAAGAGGAAACTGAAGCTTTCTTT. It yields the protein CASGLEEETEAFF.

The CDR3 bases are TGTGCCAGCAGCCCCGGGGGGACAACCACAGATACGCAGTATTTT. This sequence encodes CASSPGGTTTDTQYF. The chain employs TRBV5-4 and TRBJ2-3, with a tentative D call TRBD2 (7 bases). Germline CDR1 SGHNT, CDR2 YYREEE (reference sequence). Trimming left V 4 bases short and J 2 bases short, with 14 bases between. The CDR3 is made up of 15 amino acids.

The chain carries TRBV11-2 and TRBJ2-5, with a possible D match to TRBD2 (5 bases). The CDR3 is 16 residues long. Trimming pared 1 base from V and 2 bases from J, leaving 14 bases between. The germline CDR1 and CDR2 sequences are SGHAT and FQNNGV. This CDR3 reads CASSLVGLAVQETQYF. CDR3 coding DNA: TGTGCCAGCAGCTTAGTAGGCCTAGCAGTTCAAGAGACCCAGTACTTC.

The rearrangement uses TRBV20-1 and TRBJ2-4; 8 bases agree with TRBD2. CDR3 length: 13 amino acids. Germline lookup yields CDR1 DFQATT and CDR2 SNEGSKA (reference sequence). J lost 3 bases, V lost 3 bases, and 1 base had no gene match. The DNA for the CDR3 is TGCAGTGCTAGCGCGGGGGGCAAAAACATTCAGTACTTC. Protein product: CSASAGGKNIQYF.

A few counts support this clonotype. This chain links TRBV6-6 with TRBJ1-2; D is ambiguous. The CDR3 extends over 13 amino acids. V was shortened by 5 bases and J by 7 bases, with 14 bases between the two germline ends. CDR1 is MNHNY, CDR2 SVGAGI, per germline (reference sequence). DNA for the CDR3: TGTGCCAGCAGTACCTACCATAGGTTTGGCTACACCTTC. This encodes CASSTYHRFGYTF.

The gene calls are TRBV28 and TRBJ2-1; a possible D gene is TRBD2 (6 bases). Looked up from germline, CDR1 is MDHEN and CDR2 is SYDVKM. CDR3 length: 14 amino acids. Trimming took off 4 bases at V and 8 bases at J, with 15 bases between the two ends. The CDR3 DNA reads TGTGCCAGCAGTTCCCGCGGGGTAGGGCATGAGCAGTTCTTC. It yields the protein CASSSRGVGHEQFF.

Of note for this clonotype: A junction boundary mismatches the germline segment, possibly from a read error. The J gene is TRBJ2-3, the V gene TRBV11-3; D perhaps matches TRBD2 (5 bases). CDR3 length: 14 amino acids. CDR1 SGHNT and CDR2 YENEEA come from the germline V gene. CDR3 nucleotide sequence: TGTGCCAGCAGCCCCCGTAGCGCCCCAGATGCGCAGTATTTT. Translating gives CASSPRSAPDAQYF.

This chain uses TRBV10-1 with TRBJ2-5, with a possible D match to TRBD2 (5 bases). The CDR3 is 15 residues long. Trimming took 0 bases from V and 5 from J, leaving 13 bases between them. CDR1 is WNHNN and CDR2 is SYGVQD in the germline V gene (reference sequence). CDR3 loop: CASSESRGSMETQYF. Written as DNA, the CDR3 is TGCGCCAGCAGTGAGTCAAGAGGGAGTATGGAGACCCAGTACTTC.

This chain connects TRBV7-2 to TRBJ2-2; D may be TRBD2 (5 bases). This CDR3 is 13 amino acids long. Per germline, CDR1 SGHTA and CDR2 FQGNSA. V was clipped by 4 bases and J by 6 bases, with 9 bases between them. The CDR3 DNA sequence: TGTGCCAGCAGCTCACTAGATCCCGGGGAGCTGTTTTTT. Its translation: CASSSLDPGELFF.

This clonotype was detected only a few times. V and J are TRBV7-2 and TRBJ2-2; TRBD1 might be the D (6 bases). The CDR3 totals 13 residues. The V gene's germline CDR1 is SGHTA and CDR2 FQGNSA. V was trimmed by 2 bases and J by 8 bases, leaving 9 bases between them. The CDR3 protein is CASSLTGRGELFF. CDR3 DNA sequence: TGTGCCAGCAGCTTAACAGGGCGGGGGGAGCTGTTTTTT.

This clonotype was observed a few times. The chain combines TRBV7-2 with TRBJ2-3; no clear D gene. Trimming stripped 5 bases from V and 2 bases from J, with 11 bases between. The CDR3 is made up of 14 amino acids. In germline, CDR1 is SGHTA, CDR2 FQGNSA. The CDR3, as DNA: TGTGCCAGCAGCGTCACGGGCTTCACAGATACGCAGTATTTT. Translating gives CASSVTGFTDTQYF.

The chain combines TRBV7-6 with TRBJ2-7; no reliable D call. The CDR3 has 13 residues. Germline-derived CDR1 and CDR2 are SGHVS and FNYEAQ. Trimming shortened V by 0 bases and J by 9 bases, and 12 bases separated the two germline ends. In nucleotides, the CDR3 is TGTGCCAGCAGCTTAGCGGGCCCCGGGCCGCAGTACTTC. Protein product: CASSLAGPGPQYF.

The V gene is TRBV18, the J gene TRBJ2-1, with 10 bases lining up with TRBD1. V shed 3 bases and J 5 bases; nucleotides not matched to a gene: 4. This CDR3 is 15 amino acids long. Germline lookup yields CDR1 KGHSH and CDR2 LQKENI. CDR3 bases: TGTGCCAGCTCACCTGGGACAGGGGCCCACAATGAGCAGTTCTTC. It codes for CASSPGTGAHNEQFF.

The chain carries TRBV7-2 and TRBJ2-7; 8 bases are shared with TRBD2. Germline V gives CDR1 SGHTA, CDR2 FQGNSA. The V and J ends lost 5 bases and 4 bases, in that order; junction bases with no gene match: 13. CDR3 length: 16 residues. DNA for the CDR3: TGTGCCAGCAGCCCCCGGGCCGGCGGGGGGAGGTACGAGCAGTACTTC. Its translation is CASSPRAGGGRYEQYF.

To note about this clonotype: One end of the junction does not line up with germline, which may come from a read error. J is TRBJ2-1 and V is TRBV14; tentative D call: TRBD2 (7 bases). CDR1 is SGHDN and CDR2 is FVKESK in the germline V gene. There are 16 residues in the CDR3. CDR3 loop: CASSQSTGGSYNAQFF. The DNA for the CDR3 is TGTGCCAGCAGCCAAAGTACGGGGGGCTCCTACAATGCGCAGTTCTTC.